One T cell receptor (beta chain) is described in this entry. Its specificity is unknown. The assay was immunoSEQ multiplex PCR, and TCRdb's table has in-frame clones only and misses some. This table has about 1.9 million clones, about 94% appearing once. V was cut by 3 bases and J by 6 bases, with 18 bases left in between. Germline V gives CDR1 SGDLS, CDR2 YYNGEE. The CDR3 totals 16 residues. CD45RO negativity and positive selection for CCR7 defined naive CD8 cells, a population that excluded terminally differentiated effector memory CD45RA+ cells. The data belong to a study of shared clonotypes between healthy human individuals. Broader study findings: Limited genetic and exposure-history diversity came from having few donors.

The receptor was isolated from a man younger than 30 in good health. Some clones in this sample may be carry-over from other donors' samples. The chain has TRBV9 and TRBJ2-2; tentative D call: TRBD1 (5 bases). Sequenced: naive CD8+ T cells from PBMCs. CDR3 bases: TGTGCCAGCAGCGATTCCAGGGTTTTCCGGCCCGGGGAGCTGTTTTTT. It specifies CASSDSRVFRPGELFF.